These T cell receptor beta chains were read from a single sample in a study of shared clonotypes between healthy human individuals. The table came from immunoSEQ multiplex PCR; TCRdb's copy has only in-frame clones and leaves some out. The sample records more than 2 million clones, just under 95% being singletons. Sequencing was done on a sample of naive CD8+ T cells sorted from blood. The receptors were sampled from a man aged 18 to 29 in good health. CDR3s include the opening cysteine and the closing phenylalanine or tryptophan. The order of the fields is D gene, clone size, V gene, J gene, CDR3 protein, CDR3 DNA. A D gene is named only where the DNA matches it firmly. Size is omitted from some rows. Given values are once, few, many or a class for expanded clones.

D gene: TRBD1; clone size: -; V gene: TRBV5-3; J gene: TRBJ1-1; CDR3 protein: CARSSRQGSGNTEAFF; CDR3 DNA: TGTGCCAGAAGCTCCCGACAGGGGTCAGGGAACACTGAAGCTTTCTTT
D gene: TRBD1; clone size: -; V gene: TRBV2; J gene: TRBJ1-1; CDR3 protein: CASRTSLLTGGVIRTEAFF; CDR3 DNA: TGTGCCAGCAGAACGAGCCTCTTGACAGGGGGCGTCATAAGAACTGAAGCTTTCTTT
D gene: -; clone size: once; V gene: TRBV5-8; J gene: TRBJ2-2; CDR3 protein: CASTPRPSNTGELFF; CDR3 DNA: TGTGCCAGCACCCCTAGGCCGTCGAACACCGGGGAGCTGTTTTTT
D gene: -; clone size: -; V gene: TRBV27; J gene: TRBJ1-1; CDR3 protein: CASSLSGFGGEGTEAFF; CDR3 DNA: TGTGCCAGCAGTTTATCGGGGTTCGGGGGTGAGGGCACTGAAGCTTTCTTT
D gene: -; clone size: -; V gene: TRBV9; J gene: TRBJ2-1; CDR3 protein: CASSTQNEQFF; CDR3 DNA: TGTGCCAGCAGCACCCAGAATGAGCAGTTCTTC
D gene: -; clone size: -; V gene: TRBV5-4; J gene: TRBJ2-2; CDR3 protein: CASSLLREGELFF; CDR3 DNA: TGTGCCAGCAGCTTACTAAGGGAAGGGGAGCTGTTTTTT
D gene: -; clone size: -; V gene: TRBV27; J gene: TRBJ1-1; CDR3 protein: CASSYRWGGLTEAFF; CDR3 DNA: TGTGCCAGCAGTTATAGATGGGGGGGGTTAACTGAAGCTTTCTTT
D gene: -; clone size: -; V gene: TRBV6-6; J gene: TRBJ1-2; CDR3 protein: CASRQMNYGYTF; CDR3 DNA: TGTGCCAGCAGACAAATGAACTATGGCTACACCTTC
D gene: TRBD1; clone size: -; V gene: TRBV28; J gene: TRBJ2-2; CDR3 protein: CASSLRQGITGELFF; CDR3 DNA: TGTGCCAGCAGTTTAAGACAGGGTATCACCGGGGAGCTGTTTTTT
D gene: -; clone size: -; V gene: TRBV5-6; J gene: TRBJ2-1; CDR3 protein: CASSLDAGGSSYNEQFF; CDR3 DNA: TGTGCCAGCAGCTTGGATGCTGGGGGGAGCTCCTACAATGAGCAGTTCTTC
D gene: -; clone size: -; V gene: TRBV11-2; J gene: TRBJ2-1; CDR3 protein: CASSLLGPSSYNEQFF; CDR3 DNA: TGTGCCAGCAGCTTACTTGGGCCGAGCTCCTACAATGAGCAGTTCTTC
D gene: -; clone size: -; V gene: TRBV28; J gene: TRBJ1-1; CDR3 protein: CASSFSGAEAFF; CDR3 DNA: TGTGCCAGCAGTTTTTCAGGGGCTGAAGCTTTCTTT
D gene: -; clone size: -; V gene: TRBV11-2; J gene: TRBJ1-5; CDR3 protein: CASSLDIGVSNQPQHF; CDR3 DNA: TGTGCCAGCAGCTTAGATATAGGGGTTAGCAATCAGCCCCAGCATTTT
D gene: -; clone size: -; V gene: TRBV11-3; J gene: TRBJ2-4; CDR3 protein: CASSLSISVRAKNIQYF; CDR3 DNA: TGTGCCAGCAGCTTAAGTATTAGCGTCCGGGCCAAAAACATTCAGTACTTC
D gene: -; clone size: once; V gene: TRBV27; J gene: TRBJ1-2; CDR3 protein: CASKHRPAANYGHTF; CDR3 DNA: TGTGCCAGCAAACACCGGCCTGCCGCTAACTATGGCCACACCTTC
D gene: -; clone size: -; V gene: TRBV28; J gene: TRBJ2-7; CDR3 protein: CASSPRGSRGLYEQYF; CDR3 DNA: TGTGCCAGCAGTCCCCGGGGATCCAGGGGCCTCTACGAGCAGTACTTC
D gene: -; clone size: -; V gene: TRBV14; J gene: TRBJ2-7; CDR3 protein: CASSLQGSRDEQYF; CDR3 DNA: TGTGCCAGCAGCCTTCAGGGGAGCAGGGACGAGCAGTACTTC
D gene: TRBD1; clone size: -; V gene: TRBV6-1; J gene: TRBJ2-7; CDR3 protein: CASSRVGQGADEQYF; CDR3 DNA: TGTGCCAGCAGCCGGGTTGGACAGGGGGCCGACGAGCAGTACTTC
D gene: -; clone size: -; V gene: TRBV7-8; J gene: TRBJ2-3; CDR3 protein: CASSLGREITDTQYF; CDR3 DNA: TGTGCCAGCAGCTTAGGCAGGGAGATCACAGATACGCAGTATTTT
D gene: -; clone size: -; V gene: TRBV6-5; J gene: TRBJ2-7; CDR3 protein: CASSYSSVSDEQYF; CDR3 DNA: TGTGCCAGCAGTTACTCATCCGTTTCCGACGAGCAGTACTTC
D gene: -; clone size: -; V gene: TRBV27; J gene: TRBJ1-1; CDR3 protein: CASSLSGGRDTEAFF; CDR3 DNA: TGTGCCAGCAGTTTATCCGGGGGGAGGGACACTGAAGCTTTCTTT
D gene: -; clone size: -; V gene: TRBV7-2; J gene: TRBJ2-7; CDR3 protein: CASSLYIATYEQYF; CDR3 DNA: TGTGCCAGCAGCTTATATATCGCAACCTACGAGCAGTACTTC
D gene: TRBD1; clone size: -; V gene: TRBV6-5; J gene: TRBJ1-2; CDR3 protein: CASSGDRTLFYGYTF; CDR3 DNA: TGTGCCAGCAGTGGGGACAGGACCCTCTTCTATGGCTACACCTTC
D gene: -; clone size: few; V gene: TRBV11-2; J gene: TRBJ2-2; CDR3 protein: CASSFGGELFF; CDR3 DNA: TGTGCCAGCAGCTTCGGCGGGGAGCTGTTTTTT
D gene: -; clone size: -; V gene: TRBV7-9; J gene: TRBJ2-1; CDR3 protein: CASSPSGQGLGTFYNEQFF; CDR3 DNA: TGTGCCAGCAGCCCGTCCGGTCAGGGTCTAGGGACTTTCTACAATGAGCAGTTCTTC